The T cell receptor beta chain under discussion was sequenced for a study of blood T cell repertoires in COVID-19. For the study at large: Italy, Spain and the United States were the sources of the convalescent and acute COVID-19 samples. T cells, B-cell-depleted T cells, or PBMCs supplied cDNA or gDNA.

Profiling relied on immunoSEQ multiplex PCR, and the TCRdb table lists in-frame clones only, not all of them. The repertoire holds roughly 340,000 clones, 89% seen once, with about 2.9% in the top ten. The germline V gene encodes CDR1 SQVTM and CDR2 ANQGSEA. The CDR3 sequence is 13 residues long. J was trimmed by 8 bases and V by 7 bases; bases with no gene match: 13. This clone has only one observation. This chain joins TRBV29-1 and TRBJ1-1; 7 nucleotides match TRBD1. Sequences were obtained from peripheral blood. This receptor was taken from a woman aged 25 to 39 with COVID-19, enrolled during active disease. CDR3 amino acids: CSAMTGWKNEAFF. CDR3 in DNA: TGCAGCGCTATGACAGGGTGGAAAAACGAAGCTTTCTTT.